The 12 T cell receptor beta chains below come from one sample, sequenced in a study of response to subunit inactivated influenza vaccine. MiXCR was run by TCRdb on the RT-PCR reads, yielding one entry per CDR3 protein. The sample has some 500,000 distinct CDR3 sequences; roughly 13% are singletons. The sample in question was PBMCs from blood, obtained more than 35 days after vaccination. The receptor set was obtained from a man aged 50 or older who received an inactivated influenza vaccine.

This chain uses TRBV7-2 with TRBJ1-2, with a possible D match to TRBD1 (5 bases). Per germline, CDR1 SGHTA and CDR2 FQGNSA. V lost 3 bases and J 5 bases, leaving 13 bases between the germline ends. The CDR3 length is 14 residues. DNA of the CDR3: TGTGCCAGCAGCTTCCGGGACGGAGTTTATGGCTACACCTTC. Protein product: CASSFRDGVYGYTF.

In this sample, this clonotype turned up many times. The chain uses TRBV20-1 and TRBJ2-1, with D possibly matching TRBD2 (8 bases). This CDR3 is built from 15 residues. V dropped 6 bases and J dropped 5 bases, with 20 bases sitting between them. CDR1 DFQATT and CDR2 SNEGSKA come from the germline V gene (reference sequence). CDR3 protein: CSAPRGAGGNNEQFF. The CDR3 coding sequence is TGCAGTGCCCCCAGGGGGGCGGGAGGAAACAATGAGCAGTTCTTC.

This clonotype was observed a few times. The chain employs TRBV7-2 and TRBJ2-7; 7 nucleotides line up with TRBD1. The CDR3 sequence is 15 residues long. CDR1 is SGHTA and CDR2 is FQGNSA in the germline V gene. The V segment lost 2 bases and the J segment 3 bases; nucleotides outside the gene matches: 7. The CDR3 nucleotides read TGTGCCAGCAGCTTAACACCGGGACAGAACTACGAGCAGTACTTC. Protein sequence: CASSLTPGQNYEQYF.

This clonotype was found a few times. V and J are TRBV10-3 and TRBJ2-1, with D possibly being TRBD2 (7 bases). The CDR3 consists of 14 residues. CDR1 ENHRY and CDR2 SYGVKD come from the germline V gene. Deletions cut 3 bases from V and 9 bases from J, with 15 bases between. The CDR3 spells CAISDLGGQGEQFF. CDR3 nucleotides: TGTGCCATCAGTGACCTGGGGGGGCAGGGTGAGCAGTTCTTC.

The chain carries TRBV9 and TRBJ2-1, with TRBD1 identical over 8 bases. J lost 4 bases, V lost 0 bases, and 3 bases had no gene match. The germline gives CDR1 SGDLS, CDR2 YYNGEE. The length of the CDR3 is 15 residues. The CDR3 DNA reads TGTGCCAGCAGCGTAGAAGGGACAGGTTACAATGAGCAGTTCTTC. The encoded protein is CASSVEGTGYNEQFF.

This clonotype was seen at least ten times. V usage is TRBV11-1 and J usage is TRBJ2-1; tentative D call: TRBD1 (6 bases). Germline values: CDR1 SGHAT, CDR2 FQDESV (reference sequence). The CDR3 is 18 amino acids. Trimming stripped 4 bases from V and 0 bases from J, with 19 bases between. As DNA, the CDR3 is TGTGCCAGCAGCTCAACCTCTGGCAGGGGAAGCTCCTACAATGAGCAGTTCTTC. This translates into CASSSTSGRGSSYNEQFF.

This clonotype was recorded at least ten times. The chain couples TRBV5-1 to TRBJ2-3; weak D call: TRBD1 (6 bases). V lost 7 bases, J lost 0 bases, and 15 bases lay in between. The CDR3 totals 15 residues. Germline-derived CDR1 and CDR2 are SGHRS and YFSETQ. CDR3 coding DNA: TGCGCCAGCGGCCGACAGGCGGAGAGCACAGATACGCAGTATTTT. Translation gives CASGRQAESTDTQYF.

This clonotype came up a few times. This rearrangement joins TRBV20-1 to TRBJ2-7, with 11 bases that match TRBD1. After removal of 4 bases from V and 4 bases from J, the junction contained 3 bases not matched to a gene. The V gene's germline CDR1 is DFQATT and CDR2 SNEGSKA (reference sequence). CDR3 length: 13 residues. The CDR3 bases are TGCAGTGCTACGGGACAGGGGGTTTACGAGCAGTACTTC. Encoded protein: CSATGQGVYEQYF.

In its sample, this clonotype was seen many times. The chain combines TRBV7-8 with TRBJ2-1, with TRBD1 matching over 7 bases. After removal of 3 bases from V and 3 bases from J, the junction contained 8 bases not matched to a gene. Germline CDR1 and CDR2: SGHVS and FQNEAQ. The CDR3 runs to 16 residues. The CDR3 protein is CASSLKRGQRYNEQFF. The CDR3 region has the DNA TGTGCCAGCAGCTTGAAGAGGGGGCAACGCTACAATGAGCAGTTCTTC. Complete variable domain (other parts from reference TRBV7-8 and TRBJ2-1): GAGVSQSPRYKVAKRGQDVALRCDPISGHVSLFWYQQALGQGPEFLTYFQNEAQLDKSGLPSDRFFAERPEGSVSTLKIQRTQQEDSAVYLCASSLKRGQRYNEQFFGPGTRLTVL.

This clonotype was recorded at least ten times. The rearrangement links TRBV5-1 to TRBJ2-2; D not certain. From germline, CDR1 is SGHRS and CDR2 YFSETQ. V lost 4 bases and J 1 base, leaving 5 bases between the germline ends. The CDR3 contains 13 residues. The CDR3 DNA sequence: TGCGCCAGCAGCCACGGGAACACCGGGGAGCTGTTTTTT. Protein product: CASSHGNTGELFF.

The CDR3 DNA follows: TGTGCCAGCAGTTTCTGGCAGGGGGATACCTACGAGCAGTACTTC. Amino acid sequence: CASSFWQGDTYEQYF. This chain joins TRBV12-3 or TRBV12-4 and TRBJ2-7; 7 nucleotides agree with TRBD1. The V and J ends lost 3 bases and 2 bases, in that order; junction bases with no gene match: 7. The CDR3 has 15 residues.

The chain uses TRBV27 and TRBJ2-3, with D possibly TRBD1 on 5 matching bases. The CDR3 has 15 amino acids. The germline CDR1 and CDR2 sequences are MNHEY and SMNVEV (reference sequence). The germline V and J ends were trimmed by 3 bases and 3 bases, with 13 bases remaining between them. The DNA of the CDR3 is TGTGCCAGCAGTTTCGGACATCCGATGACAGATACGCAGTATTTT. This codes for CASSFGHPMTDTQYF.